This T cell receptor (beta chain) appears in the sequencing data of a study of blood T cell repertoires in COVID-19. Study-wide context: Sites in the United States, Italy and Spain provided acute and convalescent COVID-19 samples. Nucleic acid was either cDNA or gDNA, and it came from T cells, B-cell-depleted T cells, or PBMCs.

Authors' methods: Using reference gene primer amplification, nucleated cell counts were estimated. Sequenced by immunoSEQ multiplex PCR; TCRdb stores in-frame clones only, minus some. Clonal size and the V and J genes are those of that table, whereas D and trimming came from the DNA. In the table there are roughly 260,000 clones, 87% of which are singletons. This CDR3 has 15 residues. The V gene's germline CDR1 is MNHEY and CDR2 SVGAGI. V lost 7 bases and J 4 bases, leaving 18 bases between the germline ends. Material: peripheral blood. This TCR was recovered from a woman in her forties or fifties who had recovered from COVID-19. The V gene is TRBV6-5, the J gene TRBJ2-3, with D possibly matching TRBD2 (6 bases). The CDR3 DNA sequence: TGTGCCAGCATCGGACTGGGGGGTCGGGCAGATACGCAGTATTTT. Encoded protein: CASIGLGGRADTQYF.